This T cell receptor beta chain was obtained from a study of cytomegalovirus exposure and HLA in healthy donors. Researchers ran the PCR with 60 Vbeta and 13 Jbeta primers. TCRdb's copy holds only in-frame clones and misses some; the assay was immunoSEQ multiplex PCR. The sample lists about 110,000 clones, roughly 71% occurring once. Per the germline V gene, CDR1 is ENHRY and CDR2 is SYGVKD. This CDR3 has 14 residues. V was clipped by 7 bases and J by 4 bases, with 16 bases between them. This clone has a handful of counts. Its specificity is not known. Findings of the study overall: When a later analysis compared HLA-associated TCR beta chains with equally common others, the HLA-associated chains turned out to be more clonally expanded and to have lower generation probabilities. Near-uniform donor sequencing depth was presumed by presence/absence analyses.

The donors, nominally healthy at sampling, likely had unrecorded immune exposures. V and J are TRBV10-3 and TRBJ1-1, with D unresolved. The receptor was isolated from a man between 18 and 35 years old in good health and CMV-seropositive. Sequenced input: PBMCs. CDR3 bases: TGTGCCATCACCGAATCGGGGAGAGGCACTGAAGCTTTCTTT. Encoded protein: CAITESGRGTEAFF.